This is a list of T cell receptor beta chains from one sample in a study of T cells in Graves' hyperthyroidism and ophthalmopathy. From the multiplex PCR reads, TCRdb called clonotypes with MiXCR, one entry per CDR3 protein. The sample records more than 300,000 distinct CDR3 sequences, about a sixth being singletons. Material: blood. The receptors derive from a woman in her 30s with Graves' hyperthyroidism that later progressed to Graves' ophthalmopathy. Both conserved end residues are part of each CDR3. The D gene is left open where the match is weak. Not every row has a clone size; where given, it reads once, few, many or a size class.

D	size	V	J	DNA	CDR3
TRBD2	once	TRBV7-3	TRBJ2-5	TGTGCCAGCTCGCCGACTAGCGGGAGGGCAGCTCATAAAGAGACCCAGTACTTC	CASSPTSGRAAHKETQYF
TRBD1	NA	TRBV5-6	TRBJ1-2	TGTGCCAGCAGCTCAAAACGGACAGGGCTGGTAGGTGGCTACACCTTC	CASSSKRTGLVGGYTF
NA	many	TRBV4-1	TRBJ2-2	TGCGCCAGCTCCGGGGGGCGCTGGACCGGGGAGCTGTTTTTT	CASSGGRWTGELFF
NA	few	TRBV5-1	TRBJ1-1	TGCGCCAGCAGCTTGAGACCGTTAGAAGGGAACACTGAAGCTTTCTTT	CASSLRPLEGNTEAFF
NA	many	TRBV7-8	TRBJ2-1	TGTGCCAGCAGCTTTGCTTCAGCGGGTAGCGTCGGGGAGCAGTTCTTC	CASSFASAGSVGEQFF
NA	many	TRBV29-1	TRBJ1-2	TGCAGCGTTTTGCACCAGGTCAATGGCTACACCTTC	CSVLHQVNGYTF
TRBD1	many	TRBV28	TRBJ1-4	TGTGCCAGCAGTTTATATCCGGGACAGGAGAATGAAAAACTGTTTTTT	CASSLYPGQENEKLFF
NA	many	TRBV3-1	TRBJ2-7	TGTGCCAGCAGCGACGCAGGTACCTACGAGCAGTACTTC	CASSDAGTYEQYF
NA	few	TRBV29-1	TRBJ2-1	TGCAGCGTTGATAGGGGTGAGGATGAGCAGTTCTTC	CSVDRGEDEQFF
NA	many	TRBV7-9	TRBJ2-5	TGTGCCAGCAGCTTAGCGGGGAGCGGGCAAGAGACCCAGTACTTC	CASSLAGSGQETQYF
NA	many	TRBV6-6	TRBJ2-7	TGTGCCAGCAGTTACTCGAACAACGCGTACGAGCAGTACTTC	CASSYSNNAYEQYF
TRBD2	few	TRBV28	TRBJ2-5	TGTGCCAGCTTACTCCGGACTAGCGTAGGAGAGACCCAGTACTTC	CASLLRTSVGETQYF
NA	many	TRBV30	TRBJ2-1	TGTGCCTGGACAGGGCCCTCCTACAATGAGCAGTTCTTC	CAWTGPSYNEQFF
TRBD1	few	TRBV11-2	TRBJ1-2	TGTGCCAGCAGCCCCTCGACAGGGATGGACTATGGCTACACCTTC	CASSPSTGMDYGYTF
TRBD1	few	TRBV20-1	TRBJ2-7	TGCAGTGCACGAGGACAGGGCTGCGAGCAGTACTTC	CSARGQGCEQYF
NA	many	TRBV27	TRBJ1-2	TGTGCCAGCAGCTTAAGTCAGGGGAACTATGGCTACACCTTC	CASSLSQGNYGYTF
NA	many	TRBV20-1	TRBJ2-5	TGCAGCTCATACGACTATGAAAAAGAGACCCAGTACTTC	CSSYDYEKETQYF
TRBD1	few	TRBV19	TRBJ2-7	TGTGCCAGTAGTATTGAGGGGGCGATGAACGAGCAGTACTTC	CASSIEGAMNEQYF
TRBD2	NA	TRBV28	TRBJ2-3	TGTGCCAGCAGCCCCTCAAGTTTAACCAGCGGGGGTCGCACAGATACGCAGTATTTT	CASSPSSLTSGGRTDTQYF
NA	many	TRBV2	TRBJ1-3	TGTGCCAGCAGGGACAGCTCTGGAAACACCATATATTTT	CASRDSSGNTIYF
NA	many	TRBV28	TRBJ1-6	TGTGCCAGCAGTTTATTAACAGGGTTTTCACCCCTCCACTTT	CASSLLTGFSPLHF
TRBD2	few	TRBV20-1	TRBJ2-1	TGCAGTGCTAGAGATCCCCAGCGGGACTCCTACAATGAGCAGTTCTTC	CSARDPQRDSYNEQFF
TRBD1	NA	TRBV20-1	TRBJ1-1	TGCAGTGCTGCCGGGACAGGGCAGTACGTGAACACTGAAGCTTTCTTT	CSAAGTGQYVNTEAFF
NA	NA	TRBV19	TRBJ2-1	TGTGCCAGTAGTAGGGGGTTTGATAGTATCAATGAGCAGTTCTTC	CASSRGFDSINEQFF
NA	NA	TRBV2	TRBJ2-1	TGTGCCAGCCCCCGAACAGCGGTGGAAAGTGGAAATGAGCAGTTCTTC	CASPRTAVESGNEQFF
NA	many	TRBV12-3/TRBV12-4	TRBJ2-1	TGTGCCAGCAGTTTGACGGGGGCCAAAGACAATGAGCAGTTCTTC	CASSLTGAKDNEQFF
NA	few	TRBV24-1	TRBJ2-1	TGTGCCACCAGTGATTTCAAGGAGTCCCGGTCCGCCTACAATGAGCAGTTCTTC	CATSDFKESRSAYNEQFF
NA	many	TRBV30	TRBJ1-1	TGTGCCTGGTCGGACGGCGGGAAAGGTGTGAACACTGAAGCTTTCTTT	CAWSDGGKGVNTEAFF
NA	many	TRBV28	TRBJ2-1	TGTGCCAGCAGTTCAGTAACCCTAGCGACCTCCTACAATGAGCAGTTCTTC	CASSSVTLATSYNEQFF
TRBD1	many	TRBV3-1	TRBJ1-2	TGTGCCAGCAGCCACCGGGACAGGGTTGGCTACACCTTC	CASSHRDRVGYTF
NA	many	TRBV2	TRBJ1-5	TGTGCCAGCGGTGTTGCTCAGCCCCAGCATTTT	CASGVAQPQHF
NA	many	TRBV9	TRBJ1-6	TGTGCCAGCAGCGGGCGGGAGGGGGTGAGTTCACCCCTCCACTTT	CASSGREGVSSPLHF
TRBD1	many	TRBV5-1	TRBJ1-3	TGCGCCAGCAGCTTCGCCGGGACAGGGGCTGGAAACACCATATATTTT	CASSFAGTGAGNTIYF
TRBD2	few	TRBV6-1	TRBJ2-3	TGTGCCAGCAGAGGGAGCAAGGGGGGACTAGCGGGAGGAGATACGCAGTATTTT	CASRGSKGGLAGGDTQYF
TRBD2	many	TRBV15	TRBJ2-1	TGTGCCACCAGTGCTAGCGGGGGGTCCTCGTATGAGCAGTTCTTC	CATSASGGSSYEQFF
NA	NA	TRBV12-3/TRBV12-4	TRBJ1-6	TGTGCCAGCAGCAGGGCTTTACCCCTCTATAATTCACCCCTCCACTTT	CASSRALPLYNSPLHF
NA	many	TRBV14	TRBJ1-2	TGTGCCAGCAGCCAAGACGCATACTATGGCTACACCTTC	CASSQDAYYGYTF
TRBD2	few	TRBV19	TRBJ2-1	TGTGCCAGTAGTGTAACGGGGGGGCCGGGCAATGAGCAGTTCTTC	CASSVTGGPGNEQFF
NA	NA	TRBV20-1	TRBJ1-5	TGCAGTGCAAACCTTGACCGAGGATTTCAGCCCCAGCATTTT	CSANLDRGFQPQHF
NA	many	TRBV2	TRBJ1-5	TGTGCCAGCAGTGATGGCCCAAATCTCTCACCCCAGCATTTT	CASSDGPNLSPQHF
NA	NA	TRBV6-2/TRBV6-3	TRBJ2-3	TGTGCCAGCGGGTCAGATACGCAGTATTTT	CASGSDTQYF
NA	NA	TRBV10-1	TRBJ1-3	TGCGCCAGCAGTCTCGACAGGCTTCAAGTTAAGAGCTCTGGAAACACCATATATTTT	CASSLDRLQVKSSGNTIYF
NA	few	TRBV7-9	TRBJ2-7	TGTGCCAGCAGCTTATGGGGATCCGAGCAGTACTTC	CASSLWGSEQYF
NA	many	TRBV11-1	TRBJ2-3	TGTGCCAGCAGCTTAGCTCCCGGGGGCGCGGGCACAGATACGCAGTATTTT	CASSLAPGGAGTDTQYF
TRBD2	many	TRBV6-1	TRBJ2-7	TGTGCCAGCAGTGATTGGCTAGCGGGGGATTACGAGCAGTACTTC	CASSDWLAGDYEQYF
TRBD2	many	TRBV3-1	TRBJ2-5	TGTGCCAGCAGCCTTGAGCGGGAGGGACAAGAGACCCAGTACTTC	CASSLEREGQETQYF
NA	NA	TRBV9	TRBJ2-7	TGTGCCAGCAGCGTAAGGGGAGACCCAGCCGAGCAGTACTTC	CASSVRGDPAEQYF
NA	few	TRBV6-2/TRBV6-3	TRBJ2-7	TGTGCCAGCAGTTATGGAGCGGGTGTCTACGAGCAGTACTTC	CASSYGAGVYEQYF
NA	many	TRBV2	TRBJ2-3	TGTGCCAGCGGGACCCCAAACAGGGAATCGACAGATACGCAGTATTTT	CASGTPNRESTDTQYF
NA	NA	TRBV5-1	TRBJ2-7	TGCGCCAGCAACAGAACCCTTGGGGACTCCCTATCCTACGAGCAGTACTTC	CASNRTLGDSLSYEQYF
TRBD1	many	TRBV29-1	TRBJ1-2	TGCAGCGTCCTAGGGACAGCCGGCTACACCTTC	CSVLGTAGYTF
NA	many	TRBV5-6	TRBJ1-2	TGTGCCAGCAGCTTGATGGGACCCTATACAGACTATGGCTACACCTTC	CASSLMGPYTDYGYTF
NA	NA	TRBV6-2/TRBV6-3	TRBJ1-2	TGTGCCAGCAGTTACGGTCGAGACTATGGCTACACCTTC	CASSYGRDYGYTF
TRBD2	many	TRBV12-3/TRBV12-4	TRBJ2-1	TGTGCCAGCAGTTTACTAGCGGGGGAGAGTGAGCAGTTCTTC	CASSLLAGESEQFF
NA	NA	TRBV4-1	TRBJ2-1	TGCGCCAGCAGCCTTTTATTGCGGGATGAGCAGTTCTTC	CASSLLLRDEQFF
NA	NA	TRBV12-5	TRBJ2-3	TGTGCTAGTGGTTTAAGTGCAGATACGCAGTATTTT	CASGLSADTQYF
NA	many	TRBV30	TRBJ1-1	TGTGCCTGGAGTGTAGAGGAGAACTTGAACACTGAAGCTTTCTTT	CAWSVEENLNTEAFF
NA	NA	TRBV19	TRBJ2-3	TGTGCCAGTAGTACAACCCCGAGTACCACAGATACGCAGTATTTT	CASSTTPSTTDTQYF
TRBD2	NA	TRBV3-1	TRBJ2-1	TGTGCCAGCAGCCAAATTATAGCGGGGGTGGGCGATGAGCAGTTCTTC	CASSQIIAGVGDEQFF